This T cell receptor (beta chain) was sequenced for a study of blood T cells in healthy people across ages. It was with a sample-barcoded 5' primer and a J-beta primer mix that a second PCR of roughly 6 to 12 cycles was run. The template-switch adaptor, which had 12 random nucleotides, put a tag on each cDNA molecule. TCRdb re-called the 5' RACE reads through MiXCR, storing one row per CDR3 protein. Seen here are over a million distinct CDR3 sequences, more than 40% observed once, and the top ten hold approximately 20%. The CDR3 consists of 17 residues. Looked up from germline, CDR1 is LNHNV and CDR2 is YYDKDF (reference sequence). Deletions cut 0 bases from V and 3 bases from J, with 15 bases between.

The receptor was derived from a woman aged 60-75 years in good health. The V call is TRBV15, the J call TRBJ2-1; the D is unclear. Sequencing input: blood. The CDR3 sequence is CATSRDKKRASYNEQFF. CDR3 nucleotides: TGTGCCACCAGCAGAGATAAAAAGCGAGCGAGCTACAATGAGCAGTTCTTC. The full variable domain, with the rest looked up from reference TRBV15 and TRBJ2-1, is DAMVIQNPRYQVTQFGKPVTLSCSQTLNHNVMYWYQQKSSQAPKLLFHYYDKDFNNEADTPDNFQSRRPNTSFCFLDIRSPGLGDTAMYLCATSRDKKRASYNEQFFGPGTRLTVL.